Listed below are T cell receptor beta chains from one sample, sequenced in a study of vaccination and CD4 T cells after COVID-19. These receptors lack a known antigen. TCRdb called the PCR reads again in MiXCR, with one record for every CDR3 protein. The table has about 18,000 distinct CDR3 sequences, around 45% seen once; the top ten hold roughly 7%. This material consisted of CD4+ T cells from blood, cultured in vitro, taken after SARS-CoV-2 vaccination. The receptors come from a human donor who had recovered from COVID-19. Each CDR3 is given with its conserved first and last residue. The D gene is left open where the match is weak. Expanded clones get a size class; other rows say once, few or many, or leave the size out.

CDR3 protein | CDR3 DNA | D gene | V gene | clone size | J gene
CASSATTTEGYTF | TGTGCCAGCAGCGCAACTACTACTGAGGGCTACACCTTC | NA | TRBV7-9 | NA | TRBJ1-2
CASSYEIYEQYF | TGTGCCAGCAGTTACGAAATCTACGAGCAGTACTTC | NA | TRBV6-5 | few | TRBJ2-7
CASSPQGQGSGEQYF | TGTGCCAGTAGTCCCCAAGGACAGGGGTCGGGGGAGCAGTACTTC | TRBD1 | TRBV19 | NA | TRBJ2-7
CSVEVGRGTQYF | TGCAGCGTTGAGGTGGGGAGGGGGACCCAGTACTTC | TRBD2 | TRBV29-1 | NA | TRBJ2-5
CSARVGTGAEQYF | TGCAGTGCTAGAGTGGGGACCGGGGCCGAGCAGTACTTC | NA | TRBV20-1 | NA | TRBJ2-7
CASSLVFRDRAIGTEAFF | TGTGCCAGCAGCTTAGTATTTCGGGACAGGGCGATAGGAACTGAAGCTTTCTTT | TRBD1 | TRBV7-9 | NA | TRBJ1-1
CACGRDTYNEQFF | TGTGCCTGCGGCAGGGACACCTACAATGAGCAGTTCTTC | NA | TRBV30 | NA | TRBJ2-1
CASRLPGQGVGTEAFF | TGTGCCAGTAGACTCCCGGGACAGGGGGTGGGAACTGAAGCTTTCTTT | TRBD1 | TRBV19 | few | TRBJ1-1
CASSLQMGRNEQFF | TGTGCCAGCAGCTTGCAAATGGGCAGGAATGAGCAGTTCTTC | NA | TRBV5-6 | NA | TRBJ2-1
CASSRGDRGHGYTF | TGCGCCAGCAGCCGGGGGGACAGGGGACATGGCTACACCTTC | TRBD1 | TRBV5-1 | NA | TRBJ1-2
CASSFSPGETQYF | TGTGCCAGCAGCTTCTCGCCGGGAGAGACCCAGTACTTC | NA | TRBV7-9 | NA | TRBJ2-5
CANSPGWGVPDNSPLHF | TGTGCCAACAGCCCGGGGTGGGGGGTTCCCGATAATTCACCCCTCCACTTT | NA | TRBV27 | NA | TRBJ1-6
CASSGAYNSPLHF | TGTGCCAGCAGCGGGGCCTATAATTCACCCCTCCACTTT | NA | TRBV27 | NA | TRBJ1-6
CASSPYQPQHF | TGTGCCAGCAGCCCCTATCAGCCCCAGCATTTT | NA | TRBV12-1 | once | TRBJ1-5
CASTQGVQETQYF | TGTGCCAGCACCCAGGGGGTTCAAGAGACCCAGTACTTC | TRBD1 | TRBV5-6 | NA | TRBJ2-5
CASSEQGPTIPHGYTF | TGTGCCAGCAGTGAACAAGGTCCTACTATACCCCATGGCTACACCTTC | NA | TRBV2 | NA | TRBJ1-2
CSARDKDRGNQPQHF | TGCAGTGCTAGAGATAAGGACAGGGGCAATCAGCCCCAGCATTTT | TRBD1 | TRBV20-1 | NA | TRBJ1-5